The clone carrying this T cell receptor beta chain was seen only once. The sample holds other DNA sequences that translate to the same CDR3. This CDR3 is 14 amino acids long. J lost 2 bases, V lost 2 bases, and 2 bases had no gene match. CDR1 and CDR2 from the germline V gene are SGDLS and YYNGEE. In the original analysis: Amplification of reference gene primers was used by the study to estimate nucleated cell counts. Method: immunoSEQ multiplex PCR; TCRdb's copy keeps in-frame clones and lacks some. The D gene and trimming were derived from the DNA, and the V and J assignments and clone size from that table. The sample contains around 100,000 clones, more than 80% of which appear only once. The sample belongs to a study of blood T cell repertoires in COVID-19. Study-level background: The United States, Italy and Spain supplied acute and convalescent COVID-19 samples. The analysed material was cDNA or gDNA that came from T cells, B-cell-depleted T cells, or PBMCs.

This TCR derives from a human donor in a cohort sampled during active COVID-19. V gene TRBV9 combines with J gene TRBJ1-2; 8 bases fit TRBD1. The specimen was peripheral blood. The CDR3 DNA reads as TGTGCCAGCAGCGTGCAGGGGGCGAACTATGGCTACACCTTC. Its protein is CASSVQGANYGYTF.